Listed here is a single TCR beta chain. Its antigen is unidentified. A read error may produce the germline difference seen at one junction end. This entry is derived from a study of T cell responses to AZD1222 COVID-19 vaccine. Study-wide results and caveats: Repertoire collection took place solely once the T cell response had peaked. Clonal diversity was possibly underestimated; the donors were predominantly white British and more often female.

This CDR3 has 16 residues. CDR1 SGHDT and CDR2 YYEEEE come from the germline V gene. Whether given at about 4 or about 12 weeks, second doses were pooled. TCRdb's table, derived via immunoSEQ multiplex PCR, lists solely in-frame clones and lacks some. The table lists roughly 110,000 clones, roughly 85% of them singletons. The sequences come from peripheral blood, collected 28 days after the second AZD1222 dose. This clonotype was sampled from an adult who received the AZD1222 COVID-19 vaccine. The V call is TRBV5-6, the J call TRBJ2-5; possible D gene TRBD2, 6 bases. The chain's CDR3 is CASSYLGEGTQEAQYF. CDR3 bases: TGTGCCAGCAGCTACCTTGGAGAGGGGACTCAAGAGGCCCAGTACTTC.